This entry lists 18 T cell receptor beta chains sequenced from one sample in a study of blood T cell repertoires in COVID-19. The assay was immunoSEQ multiplex PCR, and TCRdb's table has in-frame clones only and misses some. The data hold around 160,000 clones, with 78% observed a single time. Sample: peripheral blood. All receptors come from a woman older than 75 with acute or convalescent COVID-19.

The rearrangement uses TRBV13 and TRBJ2-1; D might be TRBD1 (5 bases). The CDR3 sequence is 12 residues long. Germline V lookup: CDR1 PRHDT, CDR2 FYEKMQ (reference sequence). Trimming shortened V by 5 bases and J by 6 bases, and 8 bases separated the two germline ends. The CDR3 loop is CASSRQRNEQFF. CDR3 nucleotide sequence: TGTGCCAGCAGCCGACAGCGCAATGAGCAGTTCTTC. The entire variable domain, with the rest obtained from reference TRBV13 and TRBJ2-1, is as follows: AAGVIQSPRHLIKEKRETATLKCYPIPRHDTVYWYQQGPGQDPQFLISFYEKMQSDKGSIPDRFSAQQFSDYHSELNMSSLELGDSALYFCASSRQRNEQFFGPGTRLTVL.

This clone was recorded once. V and J are TRBV6-5 and TRBJ2-5, with TRBD1 matching over 7 bases. Germline assignment: CDR1 MNHEY and CDR2 SVGAGI. The length of the CDR3 is 15 residues. The J segment lost 1 base and the V segment lost 5 bases, leaving 7 bases of the junction unmatched. CDR3 sequence reads: CASSKYRGVQETQYF. CDR3 in DNA: TGTGCCAGCAGTAAATACAGGGGAGTCCAAGAGACCCAGTACTTC.

V and J are TRBV29-1 and TRBJ1-5; no clear D gene. This CDR3 spans 15 amino acids. Germline V gives CDR1 SQVTM, CDR2 ANQGSEA. Trimming left V 4 bases short and J 3 bases short, with 16 bases between. CDR3 bases: TGCAGCGTTGCCACTCTAGCGGGTCCCAATCAGCCCCAGCATTTT. Its protein product is CSVATLAGPNQPQHF.

This chain links TRBV5-1 with TRBJ2-2; 8 bases map to TRBD2. V trimming: 5 bases; J trimming: 3 bases; junction bases outside the gene matches: 3. There are 14 residues in the CDR3. Per germline, CDR1 SGHRS and CDR2 YFSETQ. Here the CDR3 reads CASSKAGDTGELFF. Written as DNA, the CDR3 is TGCGCCAGCAGTAAAGCGGGGGACACCGGGGAGCTGTTTTTT.

The chain combines TRBV7-8 with TRBJ2-3; 10 bases are a match to TRBD2. This CDR3 is 16 amino acids long. Germline CDR1 SGHVS, CDR2 FQNEAQ. J gave up 5 bases and V 3 bases, and 8 bases lay outside the gene matches. The CDR3 loop reads CASSFLAGELGDTQYF. DNA of the CDR3: TGTGCCAGCAGCTTCCTAGCGGGGGAGCTGGGAGATACGCAGTATTTT.

The count of this clone is one. The chain recombines TRBV5-6 with TRBJ2-7; tentatively, D is TRBD2 (6 bases). The CDR3 is 15 residues long. Germline CDR1 is SGHDT and CDR2 is YYEEEE. V was shortened by 4 bases and J by 0 bases, with 14 bases between the two germline ends. The chain's CDR3 is CASSETGGSSYEQYF. CDR3 nucleotide sequence: TGTGCCAGCAGCGAAACTGGGGGGAGCTCCTACGAGCAGTACTTC.

The V call is TRBV19, the J call TRBJ1-2; no clear D. The germline V gene encodes CDR1 LNHDA and CDR2 SQIVND (reference sequence). The CDR3 totals 11 residues. Deletions cut 6 bases from V and 0 bases from J, with 2 bases between. The CDR3 here is CASSSNYGYTF. The CDR3 nucleotides are TGTGCCAGTAGCTCTAACTATGGCTACACCTTC.

The chain links TRBV6-5 to TRBJ1-3; tentatively, D is TRBD1 (5 bases). Trimming left V 2 bases short and J 4 bases short, with 12 bases between. CDR1 and CDR2 (germline): MNHEY, SVGAGI. The CDR3 has 15 amino acids. CDR3: CASSYGTGPGNTIYF. The CDR3 nucleotides are TGTGCCAGCAGTTACGGTACAGGTCCCGGAAACACCATATATTTT.

This chain connects TRBV24-1 to TRBJ1-5, with 7 bases identical to TRBD1. CDR3 length: 14 residues. Germline assignment: CDR1 KGHDR and CDR2 SFDVKD. Unmatched junction bases numbered 5, after V lost 3 bases and J lost 7 bases. DNA for the CDR3: TGTGCCACCAGTGATGGGGACAGCGGACAGCCCCAGCATTTT. This gives the protein CATSDGDSGQPQHF.

The chain carries TRBV19 and TRBJ2-7; D is possibly TRBD1 (5 bases). Germline V gives CDR1 LNHDA, CDR2 SQIVND (reference sequence). CDR3 length equals 19 residues. Deletions cut 5 bases from V and 0 bases from J, with 26 bases between. This chain's CDR3 is CASSSSDTIKSLYSYEQYF. The CDR3 region has the DNA TGTGCCAGTAGTTCCTCGGACACAATTAAAAGCCTTTACTCCTACGAGCAGTACTTC.

The chain employs TRBV11-2 and TRBJ2-7, with 11 bases identical to TRBD1. This CDR3 has 17 amino acids. The germline gives CDR1 SGHAT, CDR2 FQNNGV. V shed 1 base and J 1 base; nucleotides not matched to a gene: 6. CDR3 in amino acids: CASSLGTGGIGSYEQYF. CDR3 DNA sequence: TGTGCCAGCAGCTTAGGGACAGGGGGCATTGGATCCTACGAGCAGTACTTC. Based on the CDR3 plus reference TRBV11-2 and TRBJ2-7, the full variable domain is EAGVAQSPRYKIIEKRQSVAFWCNPISGHATLYWYQQILGQGPKLLIQFQNNGVVDDSQLPKDRFSAERLKGVDSTLKIQPAKLEDSAVYLCASSLGTGGIGSYEQYFGPGTRLTVT.

J is TRBJ1-1 and V is TRBV7-2; 9 positions agree with TRBD1. Germline values: CDR1 SGHTA, CDR2 FQGNSA. This CDR3 contains 15 residues. Trimming cost V 3 bases and J 1 base; bases outside gene matches: 3. Written as DNA, the CDR3 is TGTGCCAGCAGCTTCCGACAGGGGGGGAACACTGAAGCTTTCTTT. Protein: CASSFRQGGNTEAFF.

The chain combines TRBV6-5 with TRBJ2-7, with a weak D call TRBD1 (6 bases). V was pared by 0 bases and J by 2 bases, with 14 bases between. Germline CDR1 and CDR2: MNHEY and SVGAGI. This CDR3 comprises 16 residues. The DNA for the CDR3 is TGTGCCAGCAGTTACTCGGGGGCCAGTCCGACCTACGAGCAGTACTTC. Protein sequence: CASSYSGASPTYEQYF.

The gene calls are TRBV29-1 and TRBJ2-3, with 8 bases fitting TRBD2. The germline V gene has CDR1 SQVTM and CDR2 ANQGSEA. This CDR3 spans 13 amino acids. J was trimmed by 3 bases and V by 4 bases; bases with no gene match: 3. The CDR3 DNA reads as TGCAGCGTTGGTGGGACTAGTACAGATACGCAGTATTTT. This encodes CSVGGTSTDTQYF.

This chain joins TRBV6-5 and TRBJ2-6, with a possible D match to TRBD1 (5 bases). Germline V lookup: CDR1 MNHEY, CDR2 SVGAGI. CDR3 length: 15 residues. V was shortened by 6 bases and J by 4 bases, with 13 bases between the two germline ends. CDR3 amino acids: CASRGTGEGANVLTF. In nucleotides, the CDR3 is TGTGCCAGCAGGGGTACAGGTGAAGGGGCCAACGTCCTGACTTTC.

V usage is TRBV3-1 (or the pseudogene TRBV3-2) and J usage is TRBJ1-6, with D unclear. In germline, CDR1 is LGHDT, CDR2 YNNKEL (reference sequence). V lost 4 bases to trimming and J lost 9 bases, with 13 bases between them. CDR3 length equals 14 residues. The CDR3 DNA reads TGTGCCAGCAGCCCGGCGGACTCTCTTTCACCCCTCCACTTT. Residues: CASSPADSLSPLHF.

V gene TRBV18 combines with J gene TRBJ1-2, with D unclear. Germline lookup yields CDR1 KGHSH and CDR2 LQKENI. Trimming stripped 2 bases from V and 2 bases from J, with 9 bases between. The CDR3 contains 14 residues. The CDR3 nucleotides are TGTGCCAGCTCACCAGAGAACCTCAACTATGGCTACACCTTC. It codes for CASSPENLNYGYTF. The whole variable domain, filled in from reference TRBV18 and TRBJ1-2, reads NAGVMQNPRHLVRRRGQEARLRCSPMKGHSHVYWYRQLPEEGLKFMVYLQKENIIDESGMPKERFSAEFPKEGPSILRIQQVVRGDSAAYFCASSPENLNYGYTFGSGTRLTVV.

The rearrangement joins TRBV7-9 to TRBJ1-3, with D tentatively TRBD1 (6 bases). The CDR3 has 16 amino acids. Trimming removed 2 bases at V and 0 bases at J, with 11 bases between. The germline V gene encodes CDR1 SEHNR and CDR2 FQNEAQ (reference sequence). As DNA, the CDR3 is TGTGCCAGCAGCTTAAATCAGGGGATCTCTGGAAACACCATATATTTT. It codes for CASSLNQGISGNTIYF.